This TCR beta chain is drawn from a study of sequential checkpoint blockade in melanoma. Using immunoSEQ multiplex PCR, the repertoire was profiled, and TCRdb retains in-frame clones only, with some absent. The sample records 6,000 to 9,500 clones, over 25% being singletons. Regarding treatment: randomized to nivolumab then ipilimumab (arm A) or the reverse (arm B). The junction had 15 bases not matched to a gene; V was cut back by 3 bases and J by 9 bases. The CDR3 runs to 17 residues. Germline V gene data show CDR1 as SGHNT and CDR2 as YENEEA. By sample share, this clone is medium-sized. V gene TRBV11-3 combines with J gene TRBJ2-1; 9 bases map to TRBD2. The receptor's source is a human donor with melanoma. The source material was tumor tissue (inferred from file names), sampled from a patient given nivolumab and ipilimumab in sequence. CDR3 sequence reads: CASSLGGGGRAISEQFF. The CDR3 DNA follows: TGTGCCAGCAGCTTGGGTGGTGGCGGGAGGGCGATTAGTGAGCAGTTCTTC.